The T cell receptor (beta chain) under discussion was sequenced for a study of blood T cells in healthy people across ages. Trimming pared 6 bases from V and 1 base from J, leaving 13 bases between. CDR1 is MNHEY and CDR2 is SVGAGI in the germline V gene. The CDR3 length is 15 residues. Through a sample-barcoded 5' primer and a J-beta primer mix, a second PCR was run for roughly 7 to 12 cycles. TCRdb re-called the 5' RACE reads through MiXCR, storing one row per CDR3 protein. The table has about 730,000 distinct CDR3 sequences, around 46% seen once. Sequencing was done on a sample of blood. The TCR originated in a woman aged 60-70 years in good health. The chain couples TRBV6-5 to TRBJ2-1, with D possibly matching TRBD1 (6 bases). Written as DNA, the CDR3 is TGTGCCAGCAGGTCGGGGACAATTTCCTACAATGAGCAGTTCTTC. Its translation: CASRSGTISYNEQFF.